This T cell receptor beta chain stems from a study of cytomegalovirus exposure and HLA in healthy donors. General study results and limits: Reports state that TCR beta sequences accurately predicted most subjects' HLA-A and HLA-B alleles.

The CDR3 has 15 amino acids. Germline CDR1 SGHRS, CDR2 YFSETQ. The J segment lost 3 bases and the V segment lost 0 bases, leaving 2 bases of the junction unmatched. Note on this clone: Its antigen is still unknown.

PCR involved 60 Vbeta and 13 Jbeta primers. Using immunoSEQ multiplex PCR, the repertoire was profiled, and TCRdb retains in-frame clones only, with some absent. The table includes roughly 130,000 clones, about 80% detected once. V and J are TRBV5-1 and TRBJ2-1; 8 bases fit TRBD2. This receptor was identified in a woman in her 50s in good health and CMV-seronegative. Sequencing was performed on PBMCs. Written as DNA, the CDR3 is TGCGCCAGCAGCTTGGTAGCGGGAAACTACAATGAGCAGTTCTTC. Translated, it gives CASSLVAGNYNEQFF.